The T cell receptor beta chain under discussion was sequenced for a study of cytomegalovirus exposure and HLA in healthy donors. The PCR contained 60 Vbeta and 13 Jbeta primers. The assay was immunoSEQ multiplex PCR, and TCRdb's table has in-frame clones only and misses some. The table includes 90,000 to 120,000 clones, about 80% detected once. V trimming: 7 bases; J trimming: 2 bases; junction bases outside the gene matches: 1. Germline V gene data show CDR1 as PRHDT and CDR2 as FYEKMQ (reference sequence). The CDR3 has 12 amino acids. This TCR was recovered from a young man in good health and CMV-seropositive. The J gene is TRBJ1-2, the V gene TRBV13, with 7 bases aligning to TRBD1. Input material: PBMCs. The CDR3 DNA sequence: TGTGCCAGCACGGACAGGAACTATGGCTACACCTTC. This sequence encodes CASTDRNYGYTF.